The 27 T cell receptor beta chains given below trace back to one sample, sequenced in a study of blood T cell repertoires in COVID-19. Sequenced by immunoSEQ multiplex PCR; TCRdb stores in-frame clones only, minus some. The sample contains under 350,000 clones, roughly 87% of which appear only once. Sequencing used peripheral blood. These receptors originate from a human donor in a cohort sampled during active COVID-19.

The CDR3 loop is CASSQTYGLVFNTDTQYF. The CDR3 DNA sequence: TGCGCCAGCAGCCAGACGTACGGACTCGTCTTCAACACAGATACGCAGTATTTT. V gene TRBV4-1 combines with J gene TRBJ2-3, with D perhaps matching TRBD2 (5 bases). This CDR3 has 18 residues. Germline-derived CDR1 and CDR2 are MGHRA and YSYEKL. Between the trimmed V and J ends, which lost 3 bases and 2 bases, there was a span of 21 bases.

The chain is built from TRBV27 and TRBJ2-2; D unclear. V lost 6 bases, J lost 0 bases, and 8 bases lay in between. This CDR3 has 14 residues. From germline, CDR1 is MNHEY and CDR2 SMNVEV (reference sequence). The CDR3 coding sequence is TGTGCCAGCAGACCAGGCGCGAACACCGGGGAGCTGTTTTTT. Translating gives CASRPGANTGELFF.

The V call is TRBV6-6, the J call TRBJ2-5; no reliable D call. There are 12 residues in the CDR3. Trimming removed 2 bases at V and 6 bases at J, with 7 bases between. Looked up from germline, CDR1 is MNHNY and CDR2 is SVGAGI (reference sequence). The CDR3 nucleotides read TGTGCCAGCAGTTACCGGTCGAAGACCCAGTACTTC. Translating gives CASSYRSKTQYF.

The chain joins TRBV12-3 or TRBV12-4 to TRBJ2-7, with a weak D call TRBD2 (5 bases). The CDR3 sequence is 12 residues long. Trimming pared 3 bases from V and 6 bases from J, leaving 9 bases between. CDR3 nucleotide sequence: TGTGCCAGCAGTTTCATCGGAGGCGAGCAGTACTTC. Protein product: CASSFIGGEQYF.

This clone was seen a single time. The CDR3 reads CASSPSPGYGNQPQHF. The CDR3 DNA is TGTGCCAGCTCACCATCGCCAGGGTACGGCAATCAGCCCCAGCATTTT. The chain links TRBV18 to TRBJ1-5, with a possible D match to TRBD1 (5 bases). The CDR3 sequence is 16 residues long. Germline loops: CDR1 KGHSH, CDR2 LQKENI. V was trimmed by 2 bases and J by 2 bases, leaving 13 bases between them.

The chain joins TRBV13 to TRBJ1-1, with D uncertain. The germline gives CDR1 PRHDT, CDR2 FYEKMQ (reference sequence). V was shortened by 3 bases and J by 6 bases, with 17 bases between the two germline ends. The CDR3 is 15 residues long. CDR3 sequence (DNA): TGTGCCAGCAGCTTCATGAGTCGTTTCGCTCCTGAAGCTTTCTTT. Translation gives CASSFMSRFAPEAFF.

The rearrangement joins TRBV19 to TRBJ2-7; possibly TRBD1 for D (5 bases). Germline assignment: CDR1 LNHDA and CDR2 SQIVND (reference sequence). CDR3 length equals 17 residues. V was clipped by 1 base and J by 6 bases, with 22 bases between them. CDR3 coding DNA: TGTGCCAGTAGTATAGTAGTAATGTCTGGCGGAAGGGGCGAGCAGTACTTC. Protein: CASSIVVMSGGRGEQYF. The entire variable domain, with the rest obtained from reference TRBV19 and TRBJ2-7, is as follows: DGGITQSPKYLFRKEGQNVTLSCEQNLNHDAMYWYRQDPGQGLRLIYYSQIVNDFQKGDIAEGYSVSREKKESFPLTVTSAQKNPTAFYLCASSIVVMSGGRGEQYFGPGTRLTVT.

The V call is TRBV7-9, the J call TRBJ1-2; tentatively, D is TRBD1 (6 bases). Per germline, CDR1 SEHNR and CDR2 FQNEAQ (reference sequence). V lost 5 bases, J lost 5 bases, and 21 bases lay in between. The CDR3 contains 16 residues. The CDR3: CASSPRGTSSSYGYTF. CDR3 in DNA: TGTGCCAGCAGCCCGCGAGGGACAAGTAGTTCTTATGGCTACACCTTC.

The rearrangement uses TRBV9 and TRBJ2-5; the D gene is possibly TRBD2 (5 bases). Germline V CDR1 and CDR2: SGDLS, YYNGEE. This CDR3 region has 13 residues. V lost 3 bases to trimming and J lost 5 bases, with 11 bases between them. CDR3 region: CASSGAGTETQYF. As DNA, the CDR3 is TGTGCCAGCAGCGGCGCGGGTACGGAGACCCAGTACTTC.

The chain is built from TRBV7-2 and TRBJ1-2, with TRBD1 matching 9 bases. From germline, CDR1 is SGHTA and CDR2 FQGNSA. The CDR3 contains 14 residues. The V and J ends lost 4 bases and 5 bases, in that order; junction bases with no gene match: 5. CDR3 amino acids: CASSSRQGGYGYTF. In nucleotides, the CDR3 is TGTGCCAGCAGCTCCCGACAGGGGGGATATGGCTACACCTTC.

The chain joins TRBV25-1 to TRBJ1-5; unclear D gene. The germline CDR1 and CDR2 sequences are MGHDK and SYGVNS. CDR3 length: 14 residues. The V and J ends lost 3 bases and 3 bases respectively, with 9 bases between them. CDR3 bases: TGTGCCAGCAGTGACCCAGGTAACAATCAGCCCCAGCATTTT. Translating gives CASSDPGNNQPQHF.

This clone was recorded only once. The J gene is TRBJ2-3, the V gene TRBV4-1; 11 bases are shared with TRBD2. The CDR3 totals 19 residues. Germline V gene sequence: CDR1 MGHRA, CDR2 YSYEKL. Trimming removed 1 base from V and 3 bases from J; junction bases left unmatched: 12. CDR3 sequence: CASSQVSPSGGSSTDTQYF. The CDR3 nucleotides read TGCGCCAGCAGCCAAGTGAGCCCTAGCGGGGGGAGCTCGACAGATACGCAGTATTTT.

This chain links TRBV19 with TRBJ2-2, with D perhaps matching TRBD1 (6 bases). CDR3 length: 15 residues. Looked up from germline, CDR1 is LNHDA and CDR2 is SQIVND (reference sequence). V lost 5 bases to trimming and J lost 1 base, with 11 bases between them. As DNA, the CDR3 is TGTGCCAGTAGTTCTCCGGGACAGAACACCGGGGAGCTGTTTTTT. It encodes CASSSPGQNTGELFF.

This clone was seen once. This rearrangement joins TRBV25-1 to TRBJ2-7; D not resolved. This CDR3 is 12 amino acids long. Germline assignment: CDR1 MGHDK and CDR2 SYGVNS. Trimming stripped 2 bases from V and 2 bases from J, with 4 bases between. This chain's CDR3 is CASSELTYEQYF. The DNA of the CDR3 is TGTGCCAGCAGTGAACTAACCTACGAGCAGTACTTC.

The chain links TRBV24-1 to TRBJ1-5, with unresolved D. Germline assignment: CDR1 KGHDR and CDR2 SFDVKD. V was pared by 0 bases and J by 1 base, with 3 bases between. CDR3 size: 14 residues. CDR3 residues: CATSDLRSNQPQHF. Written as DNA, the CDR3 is TGTGCCACCAGTGATTTGCGGAGCAATCAGCCCCAGCATTTT.

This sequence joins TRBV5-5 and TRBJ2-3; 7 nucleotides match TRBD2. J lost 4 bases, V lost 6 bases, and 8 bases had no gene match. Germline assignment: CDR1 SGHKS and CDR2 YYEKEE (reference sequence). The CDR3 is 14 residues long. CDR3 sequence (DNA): TGTGCCAGCACTATTAGCGGGTCCGCAGATACGCAGTATTTT. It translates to CASTISGSADTQYF.

CDR3: CASSSGEAGGQKGETQYF. In nucleotides, the CDR3 is TGTGCCAGCAGCTCAGGAGAAGCGGGAGGGCAAAAGGGAGAGACCCAGTACTTC. The V gene is TRBV7-2, the J gene TRBJ2-5; 10 nucleotides agree with TRBD2. With V trimmed by 4 bases and J by 4 bases, 15 bases remained unmatched. The germline CDR1 and CDR2 sequences are SGHTA and FQGNSA. The CDR3 contains 18 residues.

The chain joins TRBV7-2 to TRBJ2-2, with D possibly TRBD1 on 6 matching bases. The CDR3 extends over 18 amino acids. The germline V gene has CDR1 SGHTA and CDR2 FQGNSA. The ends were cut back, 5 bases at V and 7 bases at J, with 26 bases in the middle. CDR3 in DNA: TGTGCCAGCAGCCTATACCCCGGACAGATATCCCTAATCGGGGAGCTGTTTTTT. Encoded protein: CASSLYPGQISLIGELFF.

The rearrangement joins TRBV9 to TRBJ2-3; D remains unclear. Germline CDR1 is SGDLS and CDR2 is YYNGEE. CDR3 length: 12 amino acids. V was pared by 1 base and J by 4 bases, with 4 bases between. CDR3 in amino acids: CASSVSPDTQYF. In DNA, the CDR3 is TGTGCCAGCAGCGTAAGCCCAGATACGCAGTATTTT.

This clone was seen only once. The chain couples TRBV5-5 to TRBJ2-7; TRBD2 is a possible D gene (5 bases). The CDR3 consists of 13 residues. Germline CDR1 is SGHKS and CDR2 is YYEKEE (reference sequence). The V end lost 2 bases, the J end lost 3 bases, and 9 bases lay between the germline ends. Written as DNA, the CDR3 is TGTGCCAGCAGCTTCCGGGAATTCTACGAGCAGTACTTC. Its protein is CASSFREFYEQYF.

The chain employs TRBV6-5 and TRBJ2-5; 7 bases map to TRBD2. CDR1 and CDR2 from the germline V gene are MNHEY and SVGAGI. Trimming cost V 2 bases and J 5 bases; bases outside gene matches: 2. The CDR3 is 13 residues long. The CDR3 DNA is TGTGCCAGCAGTTACAGGCGGGGGGAGACCCAGTACTTC. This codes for CASSYRRGETQYF.

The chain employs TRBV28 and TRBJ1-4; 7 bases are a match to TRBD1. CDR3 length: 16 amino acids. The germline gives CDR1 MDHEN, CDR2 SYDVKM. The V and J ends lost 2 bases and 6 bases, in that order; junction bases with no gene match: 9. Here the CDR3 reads CASSLVQGSGDEKLFF. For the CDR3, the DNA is TGTGCCAGCAGTTTAGTACAGGGGTCGGGAGATGAAAAACTGTTTTTT.

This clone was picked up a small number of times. CDR3 DNA: TGTGCCAGCAGCCCGCGCCTAAACTCTGGAAACACCATATATTTT. It encodes CASSPRLNSGNTIYF. The gene calls are TRBV7-9 and TRBJ1-3; no clear D. CDR1 SEHNR and CDR2 FQNEAQ come from the germline V gene (reference sequence). The CDR3 has 15 residues. V gave up 5 bases and J gave up 0 bases, with 11 bases separating them.

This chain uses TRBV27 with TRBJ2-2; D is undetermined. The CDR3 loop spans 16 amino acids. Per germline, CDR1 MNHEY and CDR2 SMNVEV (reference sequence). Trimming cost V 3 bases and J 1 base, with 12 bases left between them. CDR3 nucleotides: TGTGCCAGCAGTTTCGTTCCCCCGGGGAACACCGGGGAGCTGTTTTTT. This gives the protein CASSFVPPGNTGELFF.

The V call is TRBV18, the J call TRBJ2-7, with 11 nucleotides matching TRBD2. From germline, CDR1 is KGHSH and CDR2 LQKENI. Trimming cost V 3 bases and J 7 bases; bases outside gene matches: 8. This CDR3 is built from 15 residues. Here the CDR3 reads CASSPGLAELGEQYF. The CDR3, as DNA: TGTGCCAGCTCACCGGGACTAGCGGAACTTGGAGAGCAGTACTTC.

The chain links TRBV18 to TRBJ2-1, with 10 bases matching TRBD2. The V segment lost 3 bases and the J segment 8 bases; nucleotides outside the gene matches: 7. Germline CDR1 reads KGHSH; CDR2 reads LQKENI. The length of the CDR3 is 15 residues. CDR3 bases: TGTGCCAGCTCACCCGCAGCGGGAGGGATCGATGAGCAGTTCTTC. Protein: CASSPAAGGIDEQFF.

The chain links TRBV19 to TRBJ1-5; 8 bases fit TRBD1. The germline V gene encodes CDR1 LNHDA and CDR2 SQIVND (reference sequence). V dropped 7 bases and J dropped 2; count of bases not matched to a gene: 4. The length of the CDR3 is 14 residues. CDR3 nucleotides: TGTGCCAGTAAGGACAGGGTTGGCAATCAGCCCCAGCATTTT. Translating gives CASKDRVGNQPQHF. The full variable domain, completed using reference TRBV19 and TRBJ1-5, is DGGITQSPKYLFRKEGQNVTLSCEQNLNHDAMYWYRQDPGQGLRLIYYSQIVNDFQKGDIAEGYSVSREKKESFPLTVTSAQKNPTAFYLCASKDRVGNQPQHFGDGTRLSIL.